One sample yielded the 9 T cell receptor beta chains listed below, sequenced in a study of control samples from healthy donors and cancer patients. Sequenced by immunoSEQ multiplex PCR; TCRdb stores in-frame clones only, minus some. The sample includes about 120,000 clones, 89% of them seen just once. Sequencing input: blood. Receptor source: a man in his forties or fifties in good health.

The chain carries TRBV5-4 and TRBJ2-7; a weak D match, TRBD1 (5 bases). The CDR3 length is 13 residues. Germline-derived CDR1 and CDR2 are SGHNT and YYREEE (reference sequence). V lost 3 bases and J lost 2, with 9 bases in between. CDR3 sequence: CASSSQTAYEQYF. The DNA of the CDR3 is TGTGCCAGCAGCTCGCAGACAGCCTACGAGCAGTACTTC. The whole variable domain, filled in from reference TRBV5-4 and TRBJ2-7, reads ETGVTQSPTHLIKTRGQQVTLRCSSQSGHNTVSWYQQALGQGPQFIFQYYREEENGRGNFPPRFSGLQFPNYSSELNVNALELDDSALYLCASSSQTAYEQYFGPGTRLTVT.

The chain's CDR3 is CASSSVDRTGTGELFF. The CDR3, as DNA: TGTGCCAGCAGCTCAGTAGACAGGACGGGCACCGGGGAGCTGTTTTTT. V usage is TRBV7-2 and J usage is TRBJ2-2, with a possible D match to TRBD1 (6 bases). V was shortened by 4 bases and J by 4 bases, with 16 bases between the two germline ends. Per the germline V gene, CDR1 is SGHTA and CDR2 is FQGNSA. The CDR3 has 16 amino acids.

This clone has a single count. The rearrangement joins TRBV2 to TRBJ2-7; 8 positions agree with TRBD1. Germline V gene data show CDR1 as SNHLY and CDR2 as FYNNEI. J lost 7 bases, V lost 5 bases, and 19 bases had no gene match. The CDR3 is 17 residues long. CDR3 in amino acids: CASSQHTDRVRLLEQYF. In DNA, the CDR3 is TGTGCCAGCAGTCAACACACGGACAGGGTAAGGTTGTTGGAGCAGTACTTC.

This chain connects TRBV10-2 to TRBJ2-2, with D possibly TRBD1 on 5 matching bases. V was clipped by 3 bases and J by 7 bases, with 9 bases between them. CDR3 length equals 13 residues. Per the germline V gene, CDR1 is WSHSY and CDR2 is SAAADI. The CDR3 here is CASSEQAGGELFF. CDR3 coding DNA: TGCGCCAGCAGTGAACAGGCAGGCGGGGAGCTGTTTTTT.

V gene TRBV9 combines with J gene TRBJ2-7; TRBD1 matches at 7 bases. The V segment lost 3 bases and the J segment 1 base; nucleotides outside the gene matches: 10. This CDR3 has 16 residues. Germline CDR1 SGDLS, CDR2 YYNGEE. CDR3: CASSEGSTGNSYEQYF. The CDR3 region has the DNA TGTGCCAGCAGCGAAGGGTCGACAGGGAATTCCTACGAGCAGTACTTC. Full variable domain (remainder filled in from reference TRBV9 and TRBJ2-7): DSGVTQTPKHLITATGQRVTLRCSPRSGDLSVYWYQQSLDQGLQFLIQYYNGEERAKGNILERFSAQQFPDLHSELNLSSLELGDSALYFCASSEGSTGNSYEQYFGPGTRLTVT.

The gene calls are TRBV19 and TRBJ1-4, with D unresolved. V shed 3 bases and J shed 7 bases, with 9 bases lying between them. CDR1 LNHDA and CDR2 SQIVND come from the germline V gene (reference sequence). This CDR3 has 13 amino acids. DNA for the CDR3: TGTGCCAGTAGTATCTACGTTTTTGAAAAACTGTTTTTT. This sequence encodes CASSIYVFEKLFF.

The gene calls are TRBV19 and TRBJ2-7, with D perhaps matching TRBD1 (5 bases). This CDR3 region has 14 residues. In germline, CDR1 is LNHDA, CDR2 SQIVND (reference sequence). V gave up 4 bases and J gave up 0 bases, with 10 bases separating them. CDR3 in DNA: TGTGCCAGTAGTACCCAGGGATTCTCCTACGAGCAGTACTTC. It codes for CASSTQGFSYEQYF.

This chain uses TRBV5-1 with TRBJ2-4, with 9 bases matching TRBD1. With 4 bases clipped from V and 8 bases from J, the junction kept 10 bases outside the gene matches. CDR1 is SGHRS and CDR2 is YFSETQ in the germline V gene. The CDR3 sequence is 15 residues long. CDR3 loop: CASSGTGGLSDIQYF. The CDR3 DNA follows: TGCGCCAGCAGCGGTACAGGGGGCTTAAGTGACATTCAGTACTTC.

The chain carries TRBV5-5 and TRBJ2-7; TRBD1 or TRBD2 may be the D gene (6 bases each). Germline lookup yields CDR1 SGHKS and CDR2 YYEKEE (reference sequence). CDR3 size: 14 residues. V was shortened by 8 bases and J by 3 bases, with 18 bases between the two germline ends. CDR3 sequence: CARRLRGAVYEQYF. In nucleotides, the CDR3 is TGTGCCAGGAGGTTGAGGGGGGCGGTCTACGAGCAGTACTTC.